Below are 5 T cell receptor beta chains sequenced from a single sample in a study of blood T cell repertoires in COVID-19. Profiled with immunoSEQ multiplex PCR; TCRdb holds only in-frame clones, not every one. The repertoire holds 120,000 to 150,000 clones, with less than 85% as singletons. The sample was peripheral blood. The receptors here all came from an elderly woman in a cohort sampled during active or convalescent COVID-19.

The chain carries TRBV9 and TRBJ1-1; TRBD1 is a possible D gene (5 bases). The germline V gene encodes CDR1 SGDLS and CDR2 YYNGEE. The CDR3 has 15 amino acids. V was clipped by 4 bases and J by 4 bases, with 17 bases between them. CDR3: CASSNLGREGTEAFF. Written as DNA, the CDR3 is TGTGCCAGCAGCAACCTGGGACGGGAGGGCACTGAAGCTTTCTTT.

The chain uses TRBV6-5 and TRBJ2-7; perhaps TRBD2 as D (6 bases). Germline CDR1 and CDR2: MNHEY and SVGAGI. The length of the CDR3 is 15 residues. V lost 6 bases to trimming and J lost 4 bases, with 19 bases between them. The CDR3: CASRNENSGSYEQYF. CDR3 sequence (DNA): TGTGCCAGCAGGAATGAAAATAGCGGAAGTTACGAGCAGTACTTC.

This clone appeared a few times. CDR3: CASSTRMNTEAFF. CDR3 nucleotide sequence: TGTGCCAGCAGTACGCGTATGAACACTGAAGCTTTCTTT. The V gene is TRBV2, the J gene TRBJ1-1, with D hard to call. The germline V gene encodes CDR1 SNHLY and CDR2 FYNNEI. This CDR3 contains 13 residues. V shed 5 bases and J shed 0 bases, with 7 bases lying between them. Full variable domain (outside the CDR3, taken from reference TRBV2 and TRBJ1-1): EPEVTQTPSHQVTQMGQEVILRCVPISNHLYFYWYRQILGQKVEFLVSFYNNEISEKSEIFDDQFSVERPDGSNFTLKIRSTKLEDSAMYFCASSTRMNTEAFFGQGTRLTVV.

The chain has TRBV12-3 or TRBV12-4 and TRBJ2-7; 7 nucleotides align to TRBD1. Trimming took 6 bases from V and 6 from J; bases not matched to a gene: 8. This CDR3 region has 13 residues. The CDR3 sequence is CASRRTGEIEQYF. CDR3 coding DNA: TGTGCCAGCAGGCGGACAGGTGAGATCGAGCAGTACTTC.

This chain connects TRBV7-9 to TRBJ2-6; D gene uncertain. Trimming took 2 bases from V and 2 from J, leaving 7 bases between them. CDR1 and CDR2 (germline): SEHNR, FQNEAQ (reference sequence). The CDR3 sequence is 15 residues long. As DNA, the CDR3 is TGTGCCAGCAGCTTAAAACAAACTGGGGCCAACGTCCTGACTTTC. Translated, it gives CASSLKQTGANVLTF. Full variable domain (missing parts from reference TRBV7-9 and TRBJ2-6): DTGVSQNPRHKITKRGQNVTFRCDPISEHNRLYWYRQTLGQGPEFLTYFQNEAQLEKSRLLSDRFSAERPKGSFSTLEIQRTEQGDSAMYLCASSLKQTGANVLTFGAGSRLTVL.